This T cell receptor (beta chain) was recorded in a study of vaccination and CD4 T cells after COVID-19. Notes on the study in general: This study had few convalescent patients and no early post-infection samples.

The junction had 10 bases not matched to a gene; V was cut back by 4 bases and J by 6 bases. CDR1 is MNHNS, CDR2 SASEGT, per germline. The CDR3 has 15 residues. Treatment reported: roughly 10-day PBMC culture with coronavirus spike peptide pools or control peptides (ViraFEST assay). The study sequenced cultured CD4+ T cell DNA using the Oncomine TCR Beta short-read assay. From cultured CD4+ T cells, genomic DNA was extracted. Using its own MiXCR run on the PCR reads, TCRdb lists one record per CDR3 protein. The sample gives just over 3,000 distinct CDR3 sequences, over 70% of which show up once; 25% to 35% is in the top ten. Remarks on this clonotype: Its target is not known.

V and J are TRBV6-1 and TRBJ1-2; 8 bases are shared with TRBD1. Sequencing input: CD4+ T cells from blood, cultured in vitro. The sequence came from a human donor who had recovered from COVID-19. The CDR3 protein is CASSARDRPPNGYTF. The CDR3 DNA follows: TGTGCCAGCAGTGCTCGGGACAGGCCCCCTAATGGCTACACCTTC.